The clone carrying this T cell receptor beta chain appeared a few times. The target antigen is unknown. V shed 1 base and J shed 4 bases, with 13 bases lying between them. Germline V gene lookup returns CDR1 LGHNA and CDR2 YSLEER. This CDR3 spans 16 amino acids. One heparinised draw of blood, averaging roughly 110 mL, came from each donor. Reverse transcription of all isolated RNA meant that expressed TCRB transcripts were sequenced. The average output of naive, central memory and regulatory T cell samples was about 3.3 million reads. Data came from immunoSEQ multiplex PCR; TCRdb stores just in-frame clones and leaves some out. The table has over 150,000 clones, about a tenth seen once. The sample comes from a study of beta chain features in type 1 diabetes. Study results and caveats: Researchers report that Type 1 diabetes patients had moderately but significantly shorter TCRB CDR3s across all four CD4+ subsets. Possibly, sequencing cDNA over-represented cells that had high TCR expression levels. Fewer junction insertions and more nucleotide deletions appeared in type 1 diabetes patients.

The rearrangement links TRBV4-3 to TRBJ2-2, with D tentatively TRBD2 (6 bases). Sequenced: central memory CD4+ T cells from blood. This TCR was recovered from a young man with type 1 diabetes. The CDR3 loop is CASSQAPGRITGELFF. The CDR3 coding sequence is TGCGCCAGCAGCCAAGCGCCCGGGAGAATCACCGGGGAGCTGTTTTTT.